The clone carrying this T cell receptor (beta chain) has at least ten counts. The CDR3 runs to 14 residues. The germline V and J ends were trimmed by 4 bases and 3 bases, with 12 bases remaining between them. Germline V gene data show CDR1 as SNHLY and CDR2 as FYNNEI. The CDR3 regions of TCR beta were amplified from RNA transcripts. An initial round of RT-PCR targeting the TCR CDR3 relied on the HTBI primer set. MiXCR, run by TCRdb on the multiplex PCR reads, gives a single entry per CDR3 protein. The sample has 690,000 or so distinct CDR3 sequences, roughly 20% seen once. This sample is part of a study of T cells in Graves' hyperthyroidism and ophthalmopathy. The blood specimen was taken at initial hyperthyroidism diagnosis, before any ophthalmopathy symptoms.

This clonotype originated in a woman between 45 and 65 years old with Graves' hyperthyroidism that later progressed to Graves' ophthalmopathy. Sequencing input: blood. V is TRBV2 and J is TRBJ1-1; tentative D call: TRBD1 (5 bases). For the CDR3, the DNA is TGTGCCAGCAGTGGATTCAGGGATGACACTGAAGCTTTCTTT. Protein sequence: CASSGFRDDTEAFF.